Given below is one T cell receptor (beta chain) in context. V lost 2 bases and J 3 bases, leaving 16 bases between the germline ends. The germline CDR1 and CDR2 sequences are SGHAT and FQNNGV. CDR3 length: 16 amino acids. This sample is drawn from a study of CD8+CD57+ T cells in acquired aplastic anemia. Study information: The study obtained an average of approximately 2.9 ug of DNA from sorted CD4+ and CD8+ cells.

For CDR3 and TCR beta VDJ profiling, genomic DNA was the template used. MiXCR, run by TCRdb on the reads, gives a single entry per CDR3 protein. This table holds 100,000 to 150,000 distinct CDR3 sequences, 40% to 45% found once. V is TRBV11-2 and J is TRBJ1-2; TRBD1 is a possible D gene (6 bases). The origin of this receptor is a human donor in good health, serving as a control. Material: sorted CD4+, CD8+, or CD8+CD57+ T cells (not recorded which) from PBMCs. CDR3 in amino acids: CASSLIGGGRDYGYTF. DNA of the CDR3: TGTGCCAGCAGCTTAATCGGGGGCGGGAGGGACTATGGCTACACCTTC.